This T cell receptor (beta chain) derives from a study of shared clonotypes between healthy human individuals. Deep was the level at which the assay was run. TCRdb's copy holds only in-frame clones and misses some; the assay was immunoSEQ multiplex PCR. The sample records over 2,000,000 clones, 85% to 95% being singletons. The germline CDR1 and CDR2 sequences are LNHNV and YYDKDF (reference sequence). CDR3 length: 16 amino acids. V shed 2 bases, J shed 5 bases, and the junction held 8 bases outside the gene matches. Naive-designated CD8 cells lacked CD45RO, were positively enriched for CCR7, and omitted terminally differentiated effector memory CD45RA+ cells.

The sequence was collected from a man between 18 and 35 years old in good health. Some clones in this sample may be carry-over from other donors' samples. V and J are TRBV15 and TRBJ2-3; 9 nucleotides match TRBD1. The sequencing sample was made of naive CD8+ T cells from PBMCs. As DNA, the CDR3 is TGTGCCACCAGCAGAATCCGGGACAGGGAAGAAGATACGCAGTATTTT. It encodes CATSRIRDREEDTQYF.